The entry below describes one T cell receptor (beta chain). Its cognate antigen is unknown. This record comes from a study of identifying expanded T cells in peripheral blood. Study-level results: About 1.2 clones differed between technical replicates, versus approximately 16 and 19 over time. Clone count variance between approximately two-week samples rose with total template count.

Healthy donors had no documented immune events, such as infections, while sampled. Profiling relied on immunoSEQ multiplex PCR, and the TCRdb table lists in-frame clones only, not all of them. Of around 50,000 clones in the sample, over 85% were seen once. Deletions cut 3 bases from V and 2 bases from J, with 7 bases between. The germline gives CDR1 MDHEN, CDR2 SYDVKM. The CDR3 totals 14 residues. The chain combines TRBV28 with TRBJ2-2; D unresolved. The sample consisted of blood. This sequence was found in a person between 18 and 70 years old in good health. The CDR3 coding sequence is TGTGCCAGCAGTTTGGGCAGAAACACCGGGGAGCTGTTTTTT. This translates into CASSLGRNTGELFF.